The present T cell receptor beta chain was sequenced within a study of blood T cells in healthy people across ages. The sample holds a few counts of this clonotype. Combining a sample-barcoded 5' primer with a J-beta primer mix, a second PCR ran for roughly 7 to 11 cycles. A single record per CDR3 protein comes from TCRdb applying MiXCR to the 5' RACE reads. The repertoire holds about a million distinct CDR3 sequences, with around two fifths as singletons. Sequenced: blood. The origin of this receptor is a man aged 18 to 30 in good health.

As DNA, the CDR3 is TGCGCCAGCAGTTTTTGGGGCACTTGGACAGGAGATGACTATGGCTACACCTTC. Translated: CASSFWGTWTGDDYGYTF. The V and J genes are TRBV5-1 and TRBJ1-2; 7 nucleotides agree with TRBD1. The ends lost 5 bases at V and 3 bases at J; junction bases unmatched: 19. The CDR3 is made up of 18 amino acids. The V gene's germline CDR1 is SGHRS and CDR2 YFSETQ.